Listed here is a single T cell receptor beta chain. TCRdb fed the RT-PCR reads into MiXCR, producing one record per CDR3 protein. Counted here are almost 700,000 distinct CDR3 sequences, more than 13% occurring once; the ten biggest clones make up 3.6%. The CDR3 runs 18 residues. Trimming took 6 bases from V and 6 from J; bases not matched to a gene: 17. The germline CDR1 and CDR2 sequences are DFQATT and SNEGSKA (reference sequence). The chain links TRBV20-1 to TRBJ2-2; TRBD1 aligns across 12 bases. The sequence was obtained from a female donor in good health, serving as a healthy control. The sequenced sample consisted of memory CD4+ T cells from blood. CDR3 DNA sequence: TGCAGTGCGCTAGAGGTCCCCGGGACAGGGGGCGCGGCCGGGGAGCTGTTTTTT. Translating it yields CSALEVPGTGGAAGELFF.